This entry concerns a single T cell receptor (beta chain). This table comes from immunoSEQ multiplex PCR, and its TCRdb copy is limited to in-frame clones, with some not included. The sample has some 150,000 clones, just over 90% seen once. The sample originates from a study of control samples from healthy donors and cancer patients. Germline V CDR1 and CDR2: ENHRY, SYGVKD. With 0 bases clipped from V and 7 bases from J, the junction kept 12 bases outside the gene matches. The CDR3 has 17 amino acids. The source material was blood. The clonotype comes from an older woman in good health. The V gene is TRBV10-3, the J gene TRBJ2-5; TRBD2 aligns across 9 bases. The CDR3: CAISESGLSGGRGTQYF. The DNA of the CDR3 is TGTGCCATCAGTGAGTCTGGGCTTAGCGGGGGCCGGGGGACCCAGTACTTC.